Below, 18 T cell receptor beta chains from the same sample are listed, as sequenced in a study of cytotoxic CD8 clonotypes in ibrutinib-treated CLL. Repertoires were generated with immunoSEQ multiplex PCR, while TCRdb's copy carries only in-frame clones and drops some. The sample shows nearly 300,000 clones, 60% to 80% of them seen only once. The sequences come from PBMCs, collected at disease progression, from a patient treated with ibrutinib. These receptors all come from a human donor with chronic lymphocytic leukemia.

This clone was recorded once. CDR3 in amino acids: CASSLPGGVDSPLHF. The CDR3 DNA follows: TGTGCCAGCAGCTTGCCGGGCGGGGTTGATTCACCCCTCCACTTT. V gene TRBV11-2 combines with J gene TRBJ1-6, with unresolved D. The germline gives CDR1 SGHAT, CDR2 FQNNGV. The ends were cut back, 3 bases at V and 8 bases at J, with 14 bases in the middle. CDR3 length: 15 residues.

Remarks on this clone: One end of the junction fails to match germline, which may point to a read error. This chain links TRBV4-1 with TRBJ2-5; 8 bases map to TRBD2. There are 16 residues in the CDR3. Germline CDR1 is MGHRA and CDR2 is YSYEKL. CDR3 sequence reads: CAGSQEDTGGLETQYF. The CDR3 nucleotides read TGCGCCGGCAGCCAAGAAGACACGGGGGGGCTTGAGACCCAGTACTTC.

The chain is built from TRBV5-8 and TRBJ1-5; TRBD1 is a possible D gene (5 bases). Germline V gene sequence: CDR1 SGHTS, CDR2 YDEGEE. Trimming pared 2 bases from V and 7 bases from J, leaving 10 bases between. This CDR3 comprises 13 residues. CDR3 protein: CASSFRAVQPQHF. The CDR3 nucleotides are TGTGCCAGCAGCTTCAGGGCGGTCCAGCCCCAGCATTTT.

The chain has TRBV6-5 and TRBJ2-7; 7 positions match TRBD1. V lost 5 bases, J lost 0 bases, and 4 bases stayed unmatched. CDR1 is MNHEY, CDR2 SVGAGI, per germline. This CDR3 is 14 amino acids long. CDR3 protein: CASSISGGSYEQYF. The CDR3 nucleotides are TGTGCCAGCAGTATTTCAGGGGGCTCCTACGAGCAGTACTTC.

The chain is built from TRBV6-6 and TRBJ2-6, with D unclear. V was trimmed by 0 bases and J by 2 bases, leaving 8 bases between them. This CDR3 spans 16 amino acids. Germline V CDR1 and CDR2: MNHNY, SVGAGI (reference sequence). In DNA form, the CDR3 reads TGTGCCAGCAGTTACTCGATAGGAGCTGGGGCCAACGTCCTGACTTTC. This codes for CASSYSIGAGANVLTF.

The chain joins TRBV7-9 to TRBJ1-5, with 7 nucleotides matching TRBD1. J lost 9 bases, V lost 5 bases, and 4 bases had no gene match. The germline V gene has CDR1 SEHNR and CDR2 FQNEAQ (reference sequence). CDR3 length equals 12 residues. This chain's CDR3 is CASSMTGPPQHF. CDR3 bases: TGTGCCAGCAGCATGACAGGGCCGCCCCAGCATTTT. The entire variable domain, with the rest obtained from reference TRBV7-9 and TRBJ1-5, is as follows: DTGVSQNPRHKITKRGQNVTFRCDPISEHNRLYWYRQTLGQGPEFLTYFQNEAQLEKSRLLSDRFSAERPKGSFSTLEIQRTEQGDSAMYLCASSMTGPPQHFGDGTRLSIL.

This clone has more than one count but fewer than ten. The V and J genes are TRBV7-2 and TRBJ1-5; D might be TRBD1 (5 bases). Germline assignment: CDR1 SGHTA and CDR2 FQGNSA. This CDR3 is built from 14 residues. Between the trimmed V and J ends, which lost 5 bases and 4 bases, there was a span of 12 bases. This chain's CDR3 is CASSPTKGNQPQHF. Written as DNA, the CDR3 is TGTGCCAGCAGCCCGACCAAGGGGAATCAGCCCCAGCATTTT.

The rearrangement uses TRBV7-6 and TRBJ2-1; 9 bases align to TRBD2. The CDR3 is 17 residues long. The V gene end was trimmed by 0 bases and the J gene end by 0 bases; junction bases not matched to a gene: 3. Germline V gene sequence: CDR1 SGHVS, CDR2 FNYEAQ. DNA of the CDR3: TGTGCCAGCAGCTTAGCCCTAGCGGGAAGCTCCTACAATGAGCAGTTCTTC. Translation: CASSLALAGSSYNEQFF. Variable domain in full (rest from reference TRBV7-6 and TRBJ2-1): GAGVSQSPRYKVTKRGQDVALRCDPISGHVSLYWYRQALGQGPEFLTYFNYEAQQDKSGLPNDRFSAERPEGSISTLTIQRTEQRDSAMYRCASSLALAGSSYNEQFFGPGTRLTVL.

This clone has just a few counts. J is TRBJ1-4 and V is TRBV6-6; TRBD1 is a possible D gene (5 bases). From germline, CDR1 is MNHNY and CDR2 SVGAGI (reference sequence). Trimming took 0 bases from V and 8 from J, leaving 10 bases between them. The CDR3 sequence is 14 residues long. The CDR3 DNA reads TGTGCCAGCAGTTACTCGAGGGGCCGCGAAAAACTGTTTTTT. Its protein is CASSYSRGREKLFF.

V usage is TRBV10-1 and J usage is TRBJ2-7, with D maybe TRBD1 (6 bases). CDR1 and CDR2 (germline): WNHNN, SYGVQD (reference sequence). The CDR3 contains 17 residues. With 9 bases removed from V and 0 bases from J, the gap between germline ends came to 24 bases. The CDR3 sequence: CASPLSGPGTSSYEQYF. CDR3 in DNA: TGCGCCAGTCCTCTTTCGGGTCCCGGGACAAGCTCCTACGAGCAGTACTTC.

Concerning this clone itself: Relative to the germline gene, one junction end is altered; a read error may explain this. The CDR3 nucleotides read TGTGCCAGCAGCCTAGGGGCTAGCGGCACCTACGAGCAGTACTTC. It translates to CASSLGASGTYEQYF. This chain joins TRBV13 and TRBJ2-7; 7 nucleotides agree with TRBD2. There are 15 residues in the CDR3. Germline loops: CDR1 PRHDT, CDR2 FYEKMQ (reference sequence).

This chain joins TRBV19 and TRBJ2-5, with 7 bases matching TRBD1. Germline values: CDR1 LNHDA, CDR2 SQIVND (reference sequence). After removal of 5 bases from V and 4 bases from J, the junction contained 4 bases not matched to a gene. The CDR3 runs to 13 residues. CDR3 sequence: CASSPTGLETQYF. CDR3 nucleotides: TGTGCCAGTAGTCCGACAGGGTTAGAGACCCAGTACTTC.

The chain combines TRBV19 with TRBJ1-2; a possible D gene is TRBD1 (5 bases). Trimming stripped 6 bases from V and 10 bases from J, with 15 bases between. The CDR3 consists of 12 residues. Germline V lookup: CDR1 LNHDA, CDR2 SQIVND (reference sequence). CDR3 nucleotide sequence: TGTGCCAGTAGGGACCAAGACAGAGCCTACACCTTC. This sequence encodes CASRDQDRAYTF. Full variable domain (outside the CDR3, taken from reference TRBV19 and TRBJ1-2): DGGITQSPKYLFRKEGQNVTLSCEQNLNHDAMYWYRQDPGQGLRLIYYSQIVNDFQKGDIAEGYSVSREKKESFPLTVTSAQKNPTAFYLCASRDQDRAYTFGSGTRLTVV.

The V call is TRBV7-2, the J call TRBJ2-7; tentatively, D is TRBD2 (6 bases). Looked up from germline, CDR1 is SGHTA and CDR2 is FQGNSA. Trimming pared 0 bases from V and 3 bases from J, leaving 12 bases between. There are 15 residues in the CDR3. CDR3: CASSLAGLPYYEQYF. CDR3 bases: TGTGCCAGCAGCTTAGCCGGACTACCTTACTACGAGCAGTACTTC.

The V and J genes are TRBV5-1 and TRBJ2-7; D may be TRBD2 (6 bases). Germline lookup yields CDR1 SGHRS and CDR2 YFSETQ. V was cut by 5 bases and J by 3 bases, with 12 bases left in between. The CDR3 is 13 residues long. The CDR3 region has the DNA TGCGCCAGCAGGCGGGACTGGAACTACGAGCAGTACTTC. This sequence encodes CASRRDWNYEQYF. Full variable domain (missing parts from reference TRBV5-1 and TRBJ2-7): KAGVTQTPRYLIKTRGQQVTLSCSPISGHRSVSWYQQTPGQGLQFLFEYFSETQRNKGNFPGRFSGRQFSNSRSEMNVSTLELGDSALYLCASRRDWNYEQYFGPGTRLTVT.

As for this clone: This is likely a read error, given that the CDR3 carries no conserved phenylalanine or tryptophan at its end. No DNA is shown, since the ends of the CDR3 on it are uncertain; the CDR3 is the one TCRdb lists. This chain connects TRBV2 to TRBJ1-2. The CDR3 sequence runs 10 residues, both termini included. Germline CDR1 reads SNHLY; CDR2 reads FYNNEI. The CDR3 loop is CASRGRLLVI.

V usage is TRBV5-1 and J usage is TRBJ1-5; D gene unclear. The germline V gene has CDR1 SGHRS and CDR2 YFSETQ. CDR3 length equals 14 residues. Between the trimmed V and J ends, which lost 0 bases and 7 bases, there was a span of 11 bases. The CDR3 coding sequence is TGCGCCAGCAGCTTGGGCGCAGAGGGACAGCCCCAGCATTTT. It translates to CASSLGAEGQPQHF.

This clone was recorded once. This chain joins TRBV4-1 and TRBJ2-3; D tentatively fits TRBD1 or TRBD2 (6 bases each). V lost 1 base and J lost 7, with 9 bases in between. Looked up from germline, CDR1 is MGHRA and CDR2 is YSYEKL. The CDR3 length is 13 residues. This CDR3 reads CASSQGGANTQYF. DNA of the CDR3: TGCGCCAGCAGCCAAGGGGGGGCAAATACGCAGTATTTT.